Following are 4 T cell receptor beta chains from one sample sequenced in a study of metastatic and nonmetastatic thyroid tumors. TCRdb re-clonotyped the PCR reads through MiXCR. This table has around 19,000 clones, about a third appearing once. All patients were treatment-naive before thyroid surgery. Sequencing was performed on tumor tissue. Receptors were obtained from a female donor with papillary thyroid cancer or a benign thyroid nodule (not recorded which). Some clones in this sample may be carry-over from other donors' samples.

This clone was counted once. This chain uses TRBV20-1 with TRBJ2-1, with 10 positions matching TRBD2. V lost 4 bases, J lost 6 bases, and 6 bases stayed unmatched. Germline CDR1 reads DFQATT; CDR2 reads SNEGSKA (reference sequence). The CDR3 contains 14 residues. CDR3 nucleotide sequence: TGCAGTGCTATAAGCGGGAGGGCTCTCAATGAGCAGTTCTTC. The encoded protein is CSAISGRALNEQFF.

The chain recombines TRBV6-2 or TRBV6-3 with TRBJ1-5; no reliable D call. Trimming shortened V by 4 bases and J by 11 bases, and 21 bases separated the two germline ends. CDR3 length: 15 residues. CDR1 is MNHEY and CDR2 is SVGEGT in the germline V gene. The CDR3 sequence is CASSSADLLVRTQHF. The CDR3 bases are TGTGCCAGCAGTTCAGCAGACCTGCTAGTTCGGACCCAGCATTTT.

Comment on this clone: Germline and junction disagree at one end, which may indicate a read error. The chain combines TRBV19 with TRBJ1-3, with 8 positions matching TRBD1. CDR1 is LNHDA, CDR2 SQIVND, per germline (reference sequence). This CDR3 spans 15 amino acids. In DNA form, the CDR3 reads TGTACCAGTAGCACAACAGGGGGATCTGTAAACACCATATATTTT. Its protein is CTSSTTGGSVNTIYF.

The rearrangement uses TRBV20-1 and TRBJ2-2, with a possible D match to TRBD2 (5 bases). The CDR3 runs 11 residues. Germline CDR1 and CDR2: DFQATT and SNEGSKA (reference sequence). V lost 3 bases and J lost 7, with 6 bases in between. The chain's CDR3 is CSASRGGELFF. CDR3 nucleotides: TGCAGTGCTAGCCGGGGCGGGGAGCTGTTTTTT.